The 20 T cell receptor beta chains given below trace back to one sample, sequenced in a study of prognosis after radiotherapy for stage I lung cancer. Two-round multiplex PCR amplified TCR beta CDR3 from genomic DNA. Primers specific to each TRBV and TRBJ gene drove first-round PCR. MiXCR was run by TCRdb on the multiplex PCR reads, yielding one entry per CDR3 protein. The sample holds some 27,000 distinct CDR3 sequences, around 41% seen once. The sample was PBMCs, taken before or after stereotactic body radiation therapy (not recorded which). All receptors come from a donor aged 50 or older with non-small cell lung cancer.

On this clonotype itself: One end of the junction is discordant with germline, which a read error may explain. V is TRBV18 and J is TRBJ2-7, with 8 bases matching TRBD2. The germline V gene has CDR1 KGHSH and CDR2 LQKENI. There are 14 residues in the CDR3. The chain's CDR3 is CVSSPRGVLYEQYF. CDR3 coding DNA: TGTGTCAGCTCACCGCGGGGGGTTCTCTACGAGCAGTACTTC.

This clonotype was recorded a few times. A read error is possible here, since a much larger clone lies one base away. This chain links TRBV6-2 or TRBV6-3 with TRBJ2-2, with D possibly TRBD1 on 5 matching bases. Germline CDR1 is MNHEY and CDR2 is SVGEGT. The CDR3 length is 12 residues. V lost 6 bases, J lost 7 bases, and 9 bases lay in between. Here the CDR3 reads CASRQVSGELFF. CDR3 DNA: TGTGCCAGCAGACAGGTGAGCGGGGAGCTGTTTTTT.

A note on this clonotype: A much larger clone lies one base from this, so it may be a read error. The chain is built from TRBV20-1 and TRBJ2-7; D may be TRBD1 or TRBD2 (5 bases each). With 3 bases removed from V and 7 bases from J, the gap between germline ends came to 16 bases. CDR3 length: 13 residues. In germline, CDR1 is DFQATT, CDR2 SNEGSKA (reference sequence). The CDR3 reads CSASPGPESEQYF. DNA for the CDR3: TGCAGTGCTAGCCCGGGACCCGAGAGTGAGCAGTACTTC.

The chain links TRBV9 to TRBJ2-7, with a possible D match to TRBD2 (5 bases). V lost 0 bases and J 3 bases, leaving 16 bases between the germline ends. Per germline, CDR1 SGDLS and CDR2 YYNGEE. This CDR3 contains 16 residues. Here the CDR3 DNA reads TGTGCCAGCAGCGTAGCGGCCGGGGATGGGCTCTACGAGCAGTACTTC. Translating it yields CASSVAAGDGLYEQYF.

The CDR3 nucleotides are TGTGCCAGCAGCCGGACAGGTCTTAGCAATCAGCACAAGCATTTT. Translation gives CASSRTGLSNQHKHF. The V and J genes are TRBV6-1 and TRBJ1-5, with 7 bases identical to TRBD1. V lost 6 bases and J lost 14; bases outside the gene matches: 19. CDR3 length equals 15 residues. In germline, CDR1 is MNHNS, CDR2 SASEGT.

This clonotype has a count of ten or more. This chain links TRBV6-1 with TRBJ2-1; D is perhaps TRBD1 (7 bases). The germline gives CDR1 MNHNS, CDR2 SASEGT. The CDR3 runs 16 residues. Trimming shortened V by 6 bases and J by 9 bases, and 24 bases separated the two germline ends. The CDR3 sequence: CASRPQQTGRTGEQFF. The CDR3 nucleotides are TGTGCCAGCAGACCGCAACAGACAGGGAGGACAGGTGAGCAGTTCTTC.

A single count supports this clonotype. Compared with germline, one end of the junction differs, possibly owing to a read error. The chain is built from TRBV6-4 and TRBJ2-7; a weak D match, TRBD2 (6 bases). The CDR3 contains 15 residues. Germline CDR1 and CDR2: MRHNA and SNTAGT. CDR3 loop: CSSSHTVTRGPEQYF. CDR3 coding DNA: TGTTCCAGCAGTCATACCGTGACTAGAGGGCCCGAGCAGTACTTC.

This clonotype was found many times. The V call is TRBV2, the J call TRBJ1-5; D is possibly TRBD1 (6 bases). Per the germline V gene, CDR1 is SNHLY and CDR2 is FYNNEI. V was pared by 6 bases and J by 0 bases, with 12 bases between. The length of the CDR3 is 15 residues. The CDR3 nucleotides read TGTGCCAGCAGGGACGACAGGTTTAGCAATCAGCCCCAGCATTTT. This codes for CASRDDRFSNQPQHF.

This clonotype was recorded a few times. The V gene is TRBV27, the J gene TRBJ1-6; D not certain. V was shortened by 6 bases and J by 8 bases, with 11 bases between the two germline ends. CDR1 is MNHEY and CDR2 is SMNVEV in the germline V gene (reference sequence). The CDR3 runs 13 residues. The CDR3 here is CASSFGADSPLHF. The CDR3 DNA reads as TGTGCCAGCAGCTTCGGCGCAGATTCACCCCTCCACTTT.

This clonotype was picked up one time. V and J are TRBV20-1 and TRBJ1-1, with 9 bases lining up with TRBD1. CDR3 size: 13 residues. Germline V gene sequence: CDR1 DFQATT, CDR2 SNEGSKA (reference sequence). With 2 bases clipped from V and 3 bases from J, the junction kept 1 base outside the gene matches. The CDR3 DNA sequence: TGCAGTGCTAGACGACAGGGGGACACTGAAGCTTTCTTT. This sequence encodes CSARRQGDTEAFF.

The rearrangement links TRBV20-1 to TRBJ1-2; D unclear. CDR3 length equals 13 residues. Germline V CDR1 and CDR2: DFQATT, SNEGSKA (reference sequence). Trimming left V 6 bases short and J 0 bases short, with 11 bases between. The CDR3 loop is CSATNSANYGYTF. Here the CDR3 DNA reads TGCAGTGCAACAAACAGCGCTAACTATGGCTACACCTTC.

Comments on this clonotype: A far larger clone is just one base off, so this is likely a read error. V is TRBV6-1 and J is TRBJ2-1; 10 bases are shared with TRBD1. Per germline, CDR1 MNHNS and CDR2 SASEGT. The length of the CDR3 is 14 residues. The ends lost 6 bases at V and 6 bases at J; junction bases unmatched: 5. This chain's CDR3 is CASSTGTGVNEQFF. The CDR3 nucleotides read TGTGCCAGCAGCACCGGGACAGGGGTCAATGAGCAGTTCTTC.

This clonotype was detected ten times or more. The chain combines TRBV6-2 or TRBV6-3 with TRBJ2-1, with D possibly matching TRBD1 (7 bases). The CDR3 is 17 amino acids. The germline V gene encodes CDR1 MNHEY and CDR2 SVGEGT. Trimming shortened V by 2 bases and J by 10 bases, and 24 bases separated the two germline ends. The CDR3 loop is CASSYPWGDDRAGEQFF. CDR3 coding DNA: TGTGCCAGCAGTTACCCCTGGGGGGATGACAGGGCTGGCGAGCAGTTCTTC.

This clonotype has only a few counts. A single base separates this from a much larger clone, so it may be a read error. This chain uses TRBV10-3 with TRBJ2-1, with 8 bases fitting TRBD2. Germline loops: CDR1 ENHRY, CDR2 SYGVKD. This CDR3 contains 19 residues. Written as DNA, the CDR3 is TGTGCCACCAGTCGCGGGTCGGGGGGGAAGTTTTCGTCCGGCAATGAGCAGTTCTTC. It specifies CATSRGSGGKFSSGNEQFF.

The gene calls are TRBV7-3 and TRBJ2-3; possibly TRBD2 for D (5 bases). Germline lookup yields CDR1 SGHTA and CDR2 FQGTGA. Between the trimmed V and J ends, which lost 5 bases and 7 bases, there was a span of 22 bases. The CDR3 covers 16 residues. In DNA, the CDR3 is TGTGCCAGCAGCCTAAGTCCAGCGGTAGAAAGCAATACGCAGTATTTT. This translates into CASSLSPAVESNTQYF.

At least ten counts were recorded for this clonotype. The chain links TRBV7-8 to TRBJ2-3; D not certain. The CDR3 has 12 amino acids. Trimming pared 5 bases from V and 4 bases from J, leaving 7 bases between. Germline V lookup: CDR1 SGHVS, CDR2 FQNEAQ. CDR3 sequence: CASSPNPDTQYF. CDR3 in DNA: TGTGCCAGCAGCCCCAACCCAGATACGCAGTATTTT.

Many counts were recorded for this clonotype. The chain joins TRBV3-1 to TRBJ1-3, with D perhaps matching TRBD1 (6 bases). V lost 4 bases to trimming and J lost 2 bases, with 12 bases between them. In germline, CDR1 is LGHDT, CDR2 YNNKEL (reference sequence). CDR3 length equals 15 residues. The CDR3 loop is CASSPIRTAGNTIYF. CDR3 DNA sequence: TGTGCCAGCAGCCCCATTCGGACAGCTGGAAACACCATATATTTT.

As for this clonotype: This sequence is one base from a far larger clone and is likely a read error. The chain couples TRBV6-2 or TRBV6-3 to TRBJ1-1; D not resolved. This CDR3 has 15 residues. The V end was cut by 0 bases, the J end by 5 bases, with 13 bases between. From germline, CDR1 is MNHEY and CDR2 SVGEGT. This CDR3 reads CASSYSRVGRTEAFF. For the CDR3, the DNA is TGTGCCAGCAGTTACTCGAGAGTGGGCCGGACTGAAGCTTTCTTT.

The V gene is TRBV11-2, the J gene TRBJ2-2; the match to TRBD2 covers 12 bases. The length of the CDR3 is 16 residues. The germline V gene encodes CDR1 SGHAT and CDR2 FQNNGV. With 5 bases clipped from V and 6 bases from J, the junction kept 7 bases outside the gene matches. The CDR3 here is CASSDKLAGGAGELFF. The CDR3, as DNA: TGTGCCAGCAGCGATAAGCTAGCGGGAGGGGCCGGGGAGCTGTTTTTT.

This clonotype occurred many times. The chain recombines TRBV30 with TRBJ1-2; D remains unclear. CDR1 and CDR2 (germline): GTSNPN, SVGIG (reference sequence). The CDR3 length is 13 residues. V gave up 1 base and J gave up 1 base, with 7 bases separating them. The CDR3 reads CAWSDGINYGYTF. The DNA for the CDR3 is TGTGCCTGGAGTGATGGCATTAACTATGGCTACACCTTC.